This T cell receptor (beta chain) is from a study of T cells after posttransplantation cyclophosphamide. Sampled 1 year posttransplant, controls received myeloablative marrow transplants, methotrexate and a calcineurin inhibitor. Assay used: immunoSEQ multiplex PCR; TCRdb lists only in-frame clones, some missing. The data show 16,000 or so clones, around 85% seen once. The CDR3 runs 16 residues. Trimming left V 2 bases short and J 8 bases short, with 19 bases between. CDR1 and CDR2 (germline): LGHNA, YNFKEQ. Study conclusions and caveats: Blood and skin or GI T cell repertoires showed limited TRB overlap. TRB clonality was highly associated with recipient CMV seropositivity and reactivation.

This clone was recorded a few times. The antigen is not known. The source of this sequence is a female patient aged 18 to 35 who received an allogeneic stem cell transplant from an unrelated donor, was CMV-positive, and had acute and chronic GVHD. Certain T cells may be donor cells from the graft. The material was PBMCs, obtained after allogeneic stem cell transplant with calcineurin inhibitor and methotrexate. This chain links TRBV4-2 with TRBJ2-1, with D possibly TRBD2 on 5 matching bases. The CDR3 region is CASSQFWGRGGDEQFF. CDR3 in DNA: TGTGCCAGCAGCCAATTCTGGGGTCGGGGTGGGGATGAGCAGTTCTTC.